The rows below give T cell receptor beta chains drawn from one sample of a study of blood T cells in healthy people across ages. Via MiXCR, TCRdb re-called the 5' RACE reads, giving one row per CDR3 protein. The repertoire holds over 1,500,000 distinct CDR3 sequences, with around half as singletons. The sample was blood. These receptors all stem from a woman aged 40 to 50 in good health. Both conserved end residues are part of each CDR3. Each record gives: clone size, J gene, D gene, V gene, CDR3 length, CDR3 protein, CDR3 DNA. A D gene is named only where the DNA matches it firmly. Only some rows state a clone size, as once, few, many or a class for expanded clones.

few TRBJ2-1 NA TRBV7-2 13 CASSLEGRLEQFF TGTGCCAGCAGCTTAGAGGGGCGCCTCGAGCAGTTCTTC
few TRBJ2-4 TRBD2 TRBV6-1 18 CASSRGLAGGPAKNIQYF TGTGCCAGCAGTAGAGGACTAGCGGGGGGACCAGCCAAAAACATTCAGTACTTC
NA TRBJ2-4 NA TRBV12-3/TRBV12-4 16 CASSLSDTPDKNIQYF TGTGCCAGCAGTTTATCTGATACGCCTGACAAAAACATTCAGTACTTC
many TRBJ2-3 NA TRBV15 14 CATSRTGSTDTQYF TGTGCCACCAGCAGGACGGGGAGCACAGATACGCAGTATTTT
NA TRBJ2-1 NA TRBV12-3/TRBV12-4 14 CASSSNAGEDEQFF TGTGCCAGCAGTTCAAACGCAGGAGAGGATGAGCAGTTCTTC
NA TRBJ2-6 NA TRBV5-1 17 CASSPLQGTAGANVLTF TGCGCCAGCAGCCCACTACAGGGGACTGCTGGGGCCAACGTCCTGACTTTC
few TRBJ2-1 NA TRBV27 16 CASSLEGWGLYNEQFF TGTGCCAGCAGCCTAGAGGGGTGGGGATTGTACAATGAGCAGTTCTTC
NA TRBJ1-1 NA TRBV4-1 16 CASSQERSGEIGEAFF TGCGCCAGCAGCCAAGAGAGGTCAGGGGAAATAGGGGAAGCTTTCTTT
few TRBJ2-5 TRBD2 TRBV4-3 20 CASSLHPGTSGALSQETQYF TGCGCCAGCAGCCTCCACCCAGGGACTAGCGGGGCCCTAAGCCAAGAGACCCAGTACTTC
NA TRBJ2-3 TRBD2 TRBV12-3/TRBV12-4 15 CASRAYSGGADTQYF TGTGCCAGCAGGGCCTATAGCGGGGGGGCAGATACGCAGTATTTT
NA TRBJ1-2 NA TRBV29-1 12 CSVEDMGGGYTF TGCAGCGTTGAAGACATGGGGGGGGGCTACACCTTC
few TRBJ1-2 NA TRBV4-3 12 CASSQEPGSYTF TGCGCCAGCAGCCAAGAGCCGGGAAGCTACACCTTC
NA TRBJ2-3 TRBD2 TRBV11-3 15 CASGTSGEFTDTQYF TGTGCCAGTGGGACTAGCGGGGAGTTCACAGATACGCAGTATTTT
NA TRBJ2-7 NA TRBV7-6 14 CASSLDLGDYEQYF TGTGCCAGCAGCCTTGATTTGGGGGACTACGAGCAGTACTTC
NA TRBJ2-5 TRBD2 TRBV9 19 CASSAGPAPAGGGRHEQYF TGTGCCAGCAGCGCTGGTCCTGCCCCAGCGGGGGGGGGCCGACATGAGCAGTACTTC
few TRBJ2-5 TRBD1 TRBV6-6 14 CASSSGQGMETQYF TGTGCCAGCAGTTCAGGACAGGGTATGGAGACCCAGTACTTC
NA TRBJ2-7 NA TRBV7-6 12 CASSLTSGFPYF TGTGCCAGCAGCTTAACCAGTGGATTTCCGTATTTT
NA TRBJ2-1 NA TRBV3-1 16 CASSQVSRSSYNEQFF TGTGCCAGCAGCCAAGTTTCGCGGAGCTCCTACAATGAGCAGTTCTTC
NA TRBJ2-4 TRBD2 TRBV28 16 CASSERAGGYSGEQYF TGTGCCAGCAGCGAAAGGGCGGGGGGCTACTCTGGGGAGCAGTACTTC
NA TRBJ2-1 TRBD2 TRBV24-1 13 CATSRGGLDEQFF TGTGCCACCAGTCGGGGGGGCCTGGATGAGCAGTTCTTC
NA TRBJ2-3 TRBD1 TRBV24-1 19 CATSDLASKQGQDTDTQYF TGTGCCACCAGTGATTTGGCGTCCAAACAGGGGCAAGACACAGATACGCAGTATTTT
many TRBJ2-5 NA TRBV5-1 13 CASSLGDRETQYF TGTGCCAGCAGTTTAGGGGATCGGGAGACCCAGTACTTC
many TRBJ2-7 NA TRBV20-1 15 CSAEEEGPLAYEQYF TGCAGTGCTGAGGAGGAGGGGCCCTTAGCCTACGAGCAGTACTTC
NA TRBJ2-5 NA TRBV6-5 13 CASSDGLAQTQYF TGTGCCAGCAGTGACGGGTTGGCGCAGACCCAGTACTTC
few TRBJ2-3 NA TRBV27 15 CASSPTGPFTDTQYF TGTGCCAGCAGCCCCACAGGGCCCTTTACAGATACGCAGTATTTT
NA TRBJ2-1 NA TRBV4-1 16 CASSQGQSGSYNEQFF TGCGCCAGCAGCCAAGGACAGTCGGGCTCCTACAATGAGCAGTTCTTC
once TRBJ2-6 NA TRBV6-2/TRBV6-3 23 CASSYSLGAGAVLTSSGANVLTF TGTGCCAGCAGTTACTCCTTGGGGGCAGGGGCGGTCTTAACGAGCTCTGGGGCCAACGTCCTGACTTTC
NA TRBJ2-5 TRBD2 TRBV6-5 15 CASSFIAGQGETQYF TGTGCCAGCAGTTTCATAGCGGGGCAAGGGGAGACCCAGTACTTC
few TRBJ2-5 NA TRBV7-8 14 CASSPDLLQETQYF TGTGCCAGCAGCCCCGATCTCCTACAAGAGACCCAGTACTTC
NA TRBJ2-3 NA TRBV7-2 17 CASSLSGTGGLTDTQYF TGTGCCAGTAGCCTCTCCGGTACCGGGGGGCTCACAGATACGCAGTATTTT
few TRBJ2-6 NA TRBV28 16 CASREGGAVGANVLTF TGTGCCAGCAGGGAAGGAGGGGCGGTAGGGGCCAACGTCCTGACTTTC